The 21 T cell receptor beta chains given below trace back to one sample, sequenced in a study of blood T cell repertoires in COVID-19. Sequencing was performed with immunoSEQ multiplex PCR; in TCRdb, only in-frame clones are kept and a portion is missing. The table has about 210,000 clones, around 83% seen once. What was sequenced was peripheral blood. The source is a man aged 50-59 years with active or convalescent COVID-19.

The genes are TRBV12-3 or TRBV12-4 and TRBJ1-2, with TRBD1 matching 10 bases. Trimming took 6 bases from V and 8 from J; bases not matched to a gene: 6. The CDR3 sequence is 13 residues long. This CDR3 reads CASSPDRGLGYTF. The CDR3 bases are TGTGCCAGCAGCCCTGACAGGGGGCTCGGCTACACCTTC.

This sequence joins TRBV18 and TRBJ2-2; possible D gene TRBD1, 5 bases. This CDR3 contains 14 residues. The V and J ends lost 4 bases and 9 bases respectively, with 15 bases between them. Germline V gene lookup returns CDR1 KGHSH and CDR2 LQKENI. The chain's CDR3 is CASSQTTTGRELFF. The CDR3 DNA follows: TGTGCCAGCTCACAGACGACAACAGGCCGGGAGCTGTTTTTT.

The rearrangement uses TRBV6-1 and TRBJ2-5; a possible D gene is TRBD1 (6 bases). Germline CDR1 MNHNS, CDR2 SASEGT. V gave up 0 bases and J gave up 4 bases, with 12 bases separating them. The CDR3 totals 15 residues. The CDR3, as DNA: TGTGCCAGCAGTGAAGCGACCCTGGGGGCAGAGACCCAGTACTTC. The encoded protein is CASSEATLGAETQYF.

Comment on this clone: Mismatch with germline at one junction end may stem from a read error. The chain combines TRBV27 with TRBJ2-1; no clear D gene. In germline, CDR1 is MNHEY, CDR2 SMNVEV (reference sequence). The CDR3 spans 13 residues. The CDR3 here is CASSLSRLHPRIF. Here the CDR3 DNA reads TGTGCCAGCAGTTTATCGAGGCTCCATCCGCGGATCTTC.

The CDR3 DNA is TGTGCCAGCAGCTTGGCCGACAGGGGGCGTGAAGCTTTCTTT. Translating gives CASSLADRGREAFF. The chain employs TRBV5-8 and TRBJ1-1; 10 bases map to TRBD1. V gave up 0 bases and J gave up 7 bases; unmatched junction bases: 3. Germline CDR1 reads SGHTS; CDR2 reads YDEGEE. The CDR3 sequence is 14 residues long.

As regards this clone: Other DNA sequences in this sample translate to the same CDR3. V is TRBV9 and J is TRBJ1-1, with D maybe TRBD1 (6 bases). Germline V gene lookup returns CDR1 SGDLS and CDR2 YYNGEE. This CDR3 comprises 15 residues. With 0 bases removed from V and 0 bases from J, the gap between germline ends came to 9 bases. CDR3 DNA sequence: TGTGCCAGCAGCGTAGTTGGGGGCGTGAACACTGAAGCTTTCTTT. Translation gives CASSVVGGVNTEAFF.

This clone was seen repeatedly, ten times or more. The V call is TRBV3-1 (or the pseudogene TRBV3-2), the J call TRBJ2-7; perhaps TRBD1 as D (5 bases). Germline V gives CDR1 LGHDT, CDR2 YNNKEL (reference sequence). There are 13 residues in the CDR3. With 4 bases removed from V and 3 bases from J, the gap between germline ends came to 10 bases. The CDR3 protein is CASSPNQGYEQYF. CDR3 DNA: TGTGCCAGCAGCCCAAACCAGGGCTACGAGCAGTACTTC.

This chain connects TRBV2 to TRBJ2-2; 13 bases fit TRBD2. CDR3 length equals 16 residues. After removal of 6 bases from V and 6 bases from J, the junction contained 7 bases not matched to a gene. Germline values: CDR1 SNHLY, CDR2 FYNNEI. The CDR3 loop is CASREGLAGRAGELFF. CDR3 nucleotide sequence: TGTGCCAGCAGAGAGGGACTAGCGGGGAGGGCCGGGGAGCTGTTTTTT.

The gene calls are TRBV5-4 and TRBJ2-5; tentative D call: TRBD1 (6 bases). V was trimmed by 5 bases and J by 3 bases, leaving 11 bases between them. The germline V gene has CDR1 SGHNT and CDR2 YYREEE (reference sequence). This CDR3 region has 13 residues. This CDR3 reads CASRNRVEETQYF. The CDR3 nucleotides read TGTGCCAGCAGGAACAGGGTCGAAGAGACCCAGTACTTC.

The chain recombines TRBV28 with TRBJ1-3; a weak D match, TRBD1 (5 bases). Trimming stripped 7 bases from V and 2 bases from J, with 9 bases between. The germline gives CDR1 MDHEN, CDR2 SYDVKM. This CDR3 is 13 amino acids long. The DNA of the CDR3 is TGTGCCAGCATCCCGGGGGCTGGAAACACCATATATTTT. Protein sequence: CASIPGAGNTIYF.

The chain links TRBV10-3 to TRBJ1-5; TRBD1 matches 8 bases. Germline lookup yields CDR1 ENHRY and CDR2 SYGVKD. V lost 6 bases and J lost 0; bases outside the gene matches: 4. The CDR3 covers 15 residues. As DNA, the CDR3 is TGTGCCATCAGGGAGACAGGGGATAGCAATCAGCCCCAGCATTTT. This codes for CAIRETGDSNQPQHF.

V and J are TRBV27 and TRBJ2-7; TRBD1 is a possible D gene (6 bases). The CDR3 consists of 15 residues. CDR1 and CDR2 from the germline V gene are MNHEY and SMNVEV (reference sequence). The V and J ends lost 6 bases and 7 bases respectively, with 22 bases between them. The CDR3 is CASSLNRDTLREQYF. CDR3 bases: TGTGCCAGCAGCTTAAACCGGGACACCCTACGAGAGCAGTACTTC.

The rearrangement links TRBV13 to TRBJ2-7; 11 bases align to TRBD2. The CDR3 runs to 15 residues. The junction had 6 bases not matched to a gene; V was cut back by 5 bases and J by 3 bases. The germline V gene encodes CDR1 PRHDT and CDR2 FYEKMQ (reference sequence). For the CDR3, the DNA is TGTGCCAGCAGCACCCGACTAGCGGGGAACTACGAGCAGTACTTC. It specifies CASSTRLAGNYEQYF.

The chain combines TRBV9 with TRBJ2-3; 9 nucleotides align to TRBD1. V was clipped by 4 bases and J by 2 bases; unmatched bases: 5. This CDR3 is 15 amino acids long. Germline lookup yields CDR1 SGDLS and CDR2 YYNGEE. The CDR3 region has the DNA TGTGCCAGCAGCATCGGGACAGGGACCACAGATACGCAGTATTTT. Translating it yields CASSIGTGTTDTQYF.

The chain combines TRBV10-3 with TRBJ2-7; D gene uncertain. CDR3 length: 12 residues. Germline lookup yields CDR1 ENHRY and CDR2 SYGVKD. The V end lost 2 bases, the J end lost 5 bases, and 7 bases lay between the germline ends. This CDR3 reads CAISEGQNEQYF. CDR3 in DNA: TGTGCCATCAGTGAGGGGCAGAACGAGCAGTACTTC.

This chain uses TRBV9 with TRBJ1-4; D remains unclear. Germline CDR1 is SGDLS and CDR2 is YYNGEE. V dropped 7 bases and J dropped 0 bases, with 13 bases sitting between them. The CDR3 sequence is 15 residues long. CDR3 DNA: TGTGCCAGCTCTACAGCCGGGGCAACTAATGAAAAACTGTTTTTT. The encoded protein is CASSTAGATNEKLFF.

The chain combines TRBV3-1 (or the pseudogene TRBV3-2) with TRBJ1-3; 7 nucleotides match TRBD1. The V gene's germline CDR1 is LGHDT and CDR2 YNNKEL (reference sequence). With 0 bases clipped from V and 4 bases from J, the junction kept 3 bases outside the gene matches. This CDR3 region has 15 residues. The chain's CDR3 is CASSQEGQRGNTIYF. CDR3 sequence (DNA): TGTGCCAGCAGCCAAGAGGGACAGAGAGGAAACACCATATATTTT.

This clone was counted between two and nine times. The rearrangement links TRBV7-2 to TRBJ1-2; the match to TRBD1 covers 9 bases. The CDR3 loop spans 15 amino acids. Germline lookup yields CDR1 SGHTA and CDR2 FQGNSA. V was pared by 0 bases and J by 7 bases, with 6 bases of the junction left unmatched. The CDR3 DNA sequence: TGTGCCAGCAGCTTAGCGCCGGGACAGGGTGCTGGCTACACCTTC. The encoded protein is CASSLAPGQGAGYTF.

The V and J genes are TRBV6-2 or TRBV6-3 and TRBJ2-3; D call uncertain. Trimming pared 3 bases from V and 4 bases from J, leaving 11 bases between. The germline CDR1 and CDR2 sequences are MNHEY and SVGEGT. The CDR3 sequence is 14 residues long. The CDR3 region is CASSYSLTADTQYF. CDR3 nucleotide sequence: TGTGCCAGCAGTTATAGTTTAACGGCAGATACGCAGTATTTT.

This clone was counted only a few times. The chain couples TRBV5-4 to TRBJ2-7; D is perhaps TRBD2 (6 bases). V dropped 3 bases and J dropped 6 bases, with 13 bases sitting between them. The CDR3 loop spans 13 amino acids. The V gene's germline CDR1 is SGHNT and CDR2 YYREEE (reference sequence). CDR3 nucleotide sequence: TGTGCCAGCAGCTGGGACTGGCGGTCCGAGCAGTACTTC. It is translated as CASSWDWRSEQYF.

The J gene is TRBJ1-2, the V gene TRBV15; the D is unclear. From germline, CDR1 is LNHNV and CDR2 YYDKDF (reference sequence). The length of the CDR3 is 15 residues. V lost 0 bases to trimming and J lost 3 bases, with 11 bases between them. The CDR3: CATSRDQSSYYGYTF. CDR3 nucleotide sequence: TGTGCCACCAGCAGAGATCAAAGCTCCTACTATGGCTACACCTTC.